This T cell receptor (beta chain) was documented in a study of shared clonotypes between healthy human individuals (dated by TCRdb to 2018 to 2021). Broadly, across the study: The cohort included three men and a couple of women between 18 and 49 years of age. Per donor, three plates each were used for CD4 naive and CD4 memory, two for CD8 naive, and one for CD8 memory. Per donor, leukapheresis produced somewhere between about 0.9 and 9.5 billion PBMCs. To increase sequencing depth and limit assay-specific biases, different laboratories used diverse techniques to prepare libraries and sequence TCR repertoires. Blood TCR repertoires of about 5 healthy adults were deeply sequenced to estimate repertoire size and the extent of clonotype sharing between individuals.

Using the deep immunoSEQ assay, multiplex PCR amplified TCR CDR3 regions from genomic DNA. Extracted genomic DNA from each cell subset was distributed evenly across all wells of several immunoSEQ 96-well plates, and each plate was treated as a replicate. Each replicate PCR for sorted subsets received around 200 ng genomic DNA, equal to tens of thousands of T cell genomes. Purified libraries were measured with a Qubit 3.0 fluorometer, size-checked on a Bioanalyzer 2100, and measured again with the KAPA Library Quantification kit. Every immunoSEQ 96-well plate was sequenced on a separate single-read 150-cycle Illumina NextSeq 550 flow cell. Per the original workflow: The immunoSEQ output contained only junctional sequences without quality scores, so filtering could not match that applied to full-length reads. Sequences were annotated with PyIR, a Python wrapper for IgBLAST v1.9, and V/J genes and CDR3 were assigned using IMGT germline references. Reads with weak V/J assignments (E-value above 1e-6), missing CDR3, stop codons, out-of-frame junctions, or ambiguous translated residues were removed. V3J clonotypes were defined by identical inferred V gene, J gene, and CDR3 amino acid sequence. To compute the percentage overlap between repertoires, the number of shared unique clonotypes was divided by the size of the smaller repertoire. Richness of each repertoire was evaluated using RTK rarefaction, the Chao1 estimator, and Recon v2.1 estimates of unobserved clonotypes. OLGA was used to compute generation probabilities for all TCRbeta clonotypes that the gDNA method yielded from a handful of donors. Held by TCRdb, this immuneACCESS table contains in-frame sequences only and omits some clones. Under half of the omission traces to an unresolved V gene where checked; the cause of the rest is unknown. From that table come the V and J calls and clone size; the DNA was used to work out D and trimming. In all, the sample holds millions of clones, and 93% of those were seen once. The ten largest clones represent under 0.45% of the sample.

From the cysteine up to the phenylalanine, the CDR3 has a length of 14 residues. Kept here is only the CDR3 DNA, which spans 42 bases and is read in frame from base 1. CDR1 and CDR2 (MDHEN, SYDVKM) derive from the germline V gene. The donors were healthy, HIV-negative adults with no recently reported acute infections or vaccinations. Every donor was a Caucasian adult living in Nashville, Tennessee, USA. CD4+ T cells were enriched by magnetic negative selection, after which naive cells were positively selected on CD45RA and the negative fraction was taken as the memory subset. Blood was obtained by leukapheresis, after which PBMCs were separated by Ficoll-Histopaque density gradient centrifugation and cryopreserved in liquid nitrogen vapor phase. Purity and quantity of every magnetically sorted T cell population were checked by analytical flow cytometry. From each sorted fraction, genomic DNA was isolated and quantified by UV absorbance on a Nanodrop 2000c.

Turning to this clone: Its antigen is unknown. Per-base quality was not reported, and no clone a single base away is much larger than it.

Results the study describes overall, beyond this receptor: Only blood was sampled, and tissue TCR repertoires likely differ from those in blood. Naive subsets generally had larger estimated clonotype richness than memory subsets did. When a handful of donors were compared, the shared fraction of clonotypes was roughly 5% for naive CD4, 3.5% to 4% for naive CD8, 2.3% for memory CD4, and 0.4% for memory CD8. Compared with non-shared clonotypes, the clonotypes found in all four sorted-subset donors had higher generation probabilities. Pairwise subsampling led to the expectation that sequencing depth would affect the degree of clonotype sharing among donors. Incomplete sequencing was indicated by rarefaction of sorted-subset datasets, despite the large sequencing depth. The small number of donors limited the genetic and exposure-history diversity represented.

Input material: naive CD4+ T cells from PBMCs. The cell subset or site label here, explained by the study, means: CD45RA+ positively selected. The V and J segments used are TRBV28 and TRBJ2-5, with a tentative D gene TRBD1 over 6 matching bases. The J call may be wrong; the DNA end is better matched by TRBJ2-7. This clonotype was sampled from a man younger than 35 in good health. Some clones in this sample may be carry-over from other donors' samples. The CDR3 protein is CASSQTGLSYEQYF. The DNA reads TGTGCCAGCAGCCAGACAGGCCTTTCCTACGAGCAGTACTTC.